This TCR beta chain was sequenced during a study of T-cell reconstitution after alpha-beta-depleted transplantation in children. The ends lost 5 bases at V and 2 bases at J; junction bases unmatched: 5. Germline CDR1 reads DFQATT; CDR2 reads SNEGSKA (reference sequence). The CDR3 extends over 13 amino acids. Study results and limitations: One year after transplant, T-cell counts and diversity came mostly from newly produced T cells.

For this clonotype: What it binds is unknown.

Unique molecular identifiers were used in preparing the TCRbeta library. MiXCR was run by TCRdb on the PCR reads, yielding one entry per CDR3 protein. The sample has about 540,000 distinct CDR3 sequences; 20% to 30% are singletons. This specimen was PBMCs, taken before TCRalphabeta/CD19-depleted stem cell transplant. The sequence came from a boy in the first two years of life with Wiskott-Aldrich syndrome, due to receive a stem cell transplant. This chain connects TRBV20-1 to TRBJ2-7; 8 bases align to TRBD2. CDR3 DNA sequence: TGCAGTGCTCAGCTCGGGAGGGCCTACGAGCAGTACTTC. This gives the protein CSAQLGRAYEQYF.